Here is one T cell receptor beta chain with its context. The data are from a study of T cell changes during pregnancy in multiple sclerosis. CDR3 length: 13 residues. V gave up 7 bases and J gave up 7 bases, with 11 bases separating them. Germline V gives CDR1 WSHSY, CDR2 SAAADI. Data came from immunoSEQ multiplex PCR; TCRdb stores just in-frame clones and leaves some out. The sample holds 40,000 to 55,000 clones, around 92% seen once. The clonotype comes from a female donor with multiple sclerosis, enrolled in a pregnancy study. The chain employs TRBV10-2 and TRBJ1-6; no clear D gene. Specimen: CD4+ T cells from peripheral blood mononuclear cells, collected in the third trimester of pregnancy. This CDR3 is CASKAATNSPLHF. In nucleotides, the CDR3 is TGCGCCAGCAAGGCAGCGACCAATTCACCCCTCCACTTT.